Following are 24 T cell receptor beta chains from one sample sequenced in a study of cytomegalovirus exposure and HLA in healthy donors listed by TCRdb under 2017. Library prep was done by the immunoSEQ multiplex PCR assay. A mixture of 60 forward primers for TCR Vbeta segments and 13 reverse primers for TCR Jbeta segments was used in the multiplex PCR. TCRdb's version of the immuneACCESS table is confined to in-frame rearrangements and falls short of the full clone set. An unresolved V gene accounts for under half of the shortfall where checked; the remainder is of unknown origin. The sample profile shows about 100,000 clones; about 60% of them were found once. The ten largest make up approximately 4.3% of the sample. Sequences were obtained from PBMCs. Receptor source: a human donor in good health.

The V call is TRBV7-9, the J call TRBJ1-1; tentative D call: TRBD1 (6 bases). Germline values: CDR1 SEHNR, CDR2 FQNEAQ (reference sequence). The CDR3 is 14 amino acids. Trimming pared 2 bases from V and 1 base from J, leaving 8 bases between. This CDR3 is CASSLRDTNTEAFF. The DNA for the CDR3 is TGTGCCAGCAGCTTAAGGGACACGAACACTGAAGCTTTCTTT.

The chain employs TRBV19 and TRBJ1-1; D may be TRBD1 (5 bases). From germline, CDR1 is LNHDA and CDR2 SQIVND (reference sequence). The CDR3 contains 13 residues. Trimming cost V 5 bases and J 3 bases, with 10 bases left between them. The CDR3 here is CASSRGGYTEAFF. The CDR3 DNA sequence: TGTGCCAGTAGTCGGGGGGGATACACTGAAGCTTTCTTT.

This clone was recorded once. This chain uses TRBV19 with TRBJ2-1; 8 bases fit TRBD2. The CDR3 loop spans 15 amino acids. With V trimmed by 4 bases and J by 7 bases, 9 bases remained unmatched. Germline V CDR1 and CDR2: LNHDA, SQIVND (reference sequence). In DNA form, the CDR3 reads TGTGCCAGTAGTAGCCCGGGACTAGTAATTAATGAGCAGTTCTTC. Its translation: CASSSPGLVINEQFF.

The chain uses TRBV27 and TRBJ2-3, with a possible D match to TRBD2 (6 bases). Trimming pared 6 bases from V and 6 bases from J, leaving 16 bases between. Germline assignment: CDR1 MNHEY and CDR2 SMNVEV (reference sequence). The CDR3 is 14 residues long. CDR3: CASSRVYAGDTQYF. CDR3 nucleotide sequence: TGTGCCAGCAGCCGGGTCTACGCGGGGGATACGCAGTATTTT.

This clone showed up just once. The CDR3, as DNA: TGCGCCAGCAGCCAATCAGGGGGCACTGAAGCTTTCTTT. As protein: CASSQSGGTEAFF. The chain carries TRBV4-1 and TRBJ1-1; 7 bases are a match to TRBD1. The germline V gene has CDR1 MGHRA and CDR2 YSYEKL. V lost 2 bases and J lost 4; bases outside the gene matches: 1. The CDR3 loop spans 13 amino acids.

V is TRBV5-6 and J is TRBJ2-1; a possible D gene is TRBD2 (6 bases). CDR1 and CDR2 (germline): SGHDT, YYEEEE. V shed 0 bases and J shed 2 bases, with 12 bases lying between them. The CDR3 length is 16 residues. The CDR3 DNA sequence: TGTGCCAGCAGCTTGGTGATTAGCGGAACCTACAATGAGCAGTTCTTC. Translated: CASSLVISGTYNEQFF. Drawing the rest from reference TRBV5-6 and TRBJ2-1, the complete variable domain is DAGVTQSPTHLIKTRGQQVTLRCSPKSGHDTVSWYQQALGQGPQFIFQYYEEEERQRGNFPDRFSGHQFPNYSSELNVNALLLGDSALYLCASSLVISGTYNEQFFGPGTRLTVL.

The genes are TRBV6-6 and TRBJ1-4; D call uncertain. V gave up 5 bases and J gave up 0 bases, with 7 bases separating them. The CDR3 is 14 residues long. CDR1 is MNHNY, CDR2 SVGAGI, per germline (reference sequence). The CDR3 protein is CASSHLTTNEKLFF. The CDR3 DNA follows: TGTGCCAGCAGTCACCTAACAACTAATGAAAAACTGTTTTTT.

The chain uses TRBV7-8 and TRBJ2-5; D is possibly TRBD1 (5 bases). The CDR3 has 15 residues. The V and J ends lost 2 bases and 5 bases respectively, with 15 bases between them. Germline V gene lookup returns CDR1 SGHVS and CDR2 FQNEAQ. This chain's CDR3 is CASSLSQGGKETQYF. CDR3 in DNA: TGTGCCAGCAGCTTAAGCCAGGGTGGGAAGGAGACCCAGTACTTC.

V gene TRBV5-4 combines with J gene TRBJ2-5; 7 positions agree with TRBD1. CDR1 is SGHNT, CDR2 YYREEE, per germline (reference sequence). Unmatched junction bases numbered 6, after V lost 4 bases and J lost 3 bases. The CDR3 loop spans 14 amino acids. Here the CDR3 reads CASSPGTEKETQYF. The CDR3 DNA reads TGTGCCAGCAGCCCCGGGACAGAGAAAGAGACCCAGTACTTC. Full variable domain (remainder filled in from reference TRBV5-4 and TRBJ2-5): ETGVTQSPTHLIKTRGQQVTLRCSSQSGHNTVSWYQQALGQGPQFIFQYYREEENGRGNFPPRFSGLQFPNYSSELNVNALELDDSALYLCASSPGTEKETQYFGPGTRLLVL.

This clone showed up just a few times. This sequence joins TRBV19 and TRBJ2-1; TRBD1 agrees at 9 bases. This CDR3 region has 14 residues. Germline assignment: CDR1 LNHDA and CDR2 SQIVND (reference sequence). The V and J ends lost 8 bases and 6 bases, in that order; junction bases with no gene match: 8. The CDR3 protein is CASAPGQGLNEQFF. For the CDR3, the DNA is TGTGCCAGTGCCCCGGGACAGGGACTCAATGAGCAGTTCTTC.

V and J are TRBV5-1 and TRBJ2-1, with 14 bases identical to TRBD2. This CDR3 is built from 16 residues. The germline CDR1 and CDR2 sequences are SGHRS and YFSETQ. V lost 1 base, J lost 6 bases, and 3 bases stayed unmatched. CDR3 bases: TGCGCCAGCAGCTTGTTGGGACTAGCGGGAGCCAATGAGCAGTTCTTC. Translation: CASSLLGLAGANEQFF. Drawing the rest from reference TRBV5-1 and TRBJ2-1, the complete variable domain is KAGVTQTPRYLIKTRGQQVTLSCSPISGHRSVSWYQQTPGQGLQFLFEYFSETQRNKGNFPGRFSGRQFSNSRSEMNVSTLELGDSALYLCASSLLGLAGANEQFFGPGTRLTVL.

The rearrangement joins TRBV19 to TRBJ1-4; TRBD1 agrees at 7 bases. Germline V gene sequence: CDR1 LNHDA, CDR2 SQIVND (reference sequence). The CDR3 sequence is 15 residues long. The V and J ends lost 7 bases and 8 bases, in that order; junction bases with no gene match: 13. Here the CDR3 DNA reads TGTGCCAGTACCCCTAAATCAGGGGGAGAAGAAAAACTGTTTTTT. The encoded protein is CASTPKSGGEEKLFF.

The chain employs TRBV10-3 and TRBJ1-2; D unclear. The germline V and J ends were trimmed by 4 bases and 2 bases, with 17 bases remaining between them. The CDR3 has 16 amino acids. Germline CDR1 ENHRY, CDR2 SYGVKD. CDR3 DNA: TGTGCCATCAGTGCCCTCGGTGGAGGCGGAAACTATGGCTACACCTTC. Its protein is CAISALGGGGNYGYTF.

The rearrangement uses TRBV7-9 and TRBJ1-1, with TRBD1 as a possible D gene (5 bases). CDR3 size: 13 residues. The germline CDR1 and CDR2 sequences are SEHNR and FQNEAQ (reference sequence). V was pared by 5 bases and J by 6 bases, with 13 bases between. CDR3 sequence: CASSPGGYAEAFF. The CDR3 DNA sequence: TGTGCCAGCAGCCCGGGGGGGTACGCTGAAGCTTTCTTT.

The rearrangement joins TRBV5-1 to TRBJ2-5; 8 nucleotides line up with TRBD2. The trim removed 4 bases at V and 1 base at J, leaving 3 bases unmatched. The germline V gene encodes CDR1 SGHRS and CDR2 YFSETQ. The CDR3 has 14 residues. The CDR3 is CASSRGGSQETQYF. The DNA for the CDR3 is TGCGCCAGCAGCCGGGGGGGATCCCAAGAGACCCAGTACTTC.

In its sample, this clone was seen a few times. V usage is TRBV18 and J usage is TRBJ2-5, with D possibly TRBD1 on 6 matching bases. CDR1 is KGHSH, CDR2 LQKENI, per germline. This CDR3 is built from 13 residues. Trimming pared 3 bases from V and 5 bases from J, leaving 10 bases between. CDR3 bases: TGTGCCAGCTCACCCACAGGGTCGGAGACCCAGTACTTC. It encodes CASSPTGSETQYF. The full variable domain, rest sourced from reference TRBV18 and TRBJ2-5, is NAGVMQNPRHLVRRRGQEARLRCSPMKGHSHVYWYRQLPEEGLKFMVYLQKENIIDESGMPKERFSAEFPKEGPSILRIQQVVRGDSAAYFCASSPTGSETQYFGPGTRLLVL.

This clone was seen only a few times. The chain is built from TRBV19 and TRBJ2-1; TRBD2 aligns across 8 bases. The germline V gene has CDR1 LNHDA and CDR2 SQIVND (reference sequence). The CDR3 extends over 17 amino acids. Losses at the gene ends were 2 bases for V and 6 bases for J; bases not matched to a gene: 12. CDR3 residues: CASSIILGLAGFNEQFF. For the CDR3, the DNA is TGTGCCAGTAGTATAATATTAGGCCTAGCGGGTTTCAATGAGCAGTTCTTC. The whole variable domain, filled in from reference TRBV19 and TRBJ2-1, reads DGGITQSPKYLFRKEGQNVTLSCEQNLNHDAMYWYRQDPGQGLRLIYYSQIVNDFQKGDIAEGYSVSREKKESFPLTVTSAQKNPTAFYLCASSIILGLAGFNEQFFGPGTRLTVL.

This clone was detected a few times. The rearrangement joins TRBV11-2 to TRBJ2-3, with D possibly matching TRBD1 (6 bases). In germline, CDR1 is SGHAT, CDR2 FQNNGV. This CDR3 has 15 residues. Trimming removed 4 bases at V and 1 base at J, with 12 bases between. Here the CDR3 reads CASSSTPGGTDTQYF. The CDR3 nucleotides read TGTGCCAGCAGCTCGACTCCAGGGGGCACAGATACGCAGTATTTT.

The chain uses TRBV7-6 and TRBJ1-1; no clear D gene. In germline, CDR1 is SGHVS, CDR2 FNYEAQ. The CDR3 is made up of 14 amino acids. Trimming left V 0 bases short and J 2 bases short, with 7 bases between. The CDR3 coding sequence is TGTGCCAGCAGCTTAGCCGGCGGCAACACTGAAGCTTTCTTT. Translation: CASSLAGGNTEAFF. The full variable domain, with the rest looked up from reference TRBV7-6 and TRBJ1-1, is GAGVSQSPRYKVTKRGQDVALRCDPISGHVSLYWYRQALGQGPEFLTYFNYEAQQDKSGLPNDRFSAERPEGSISTLTIQRTEQRDSAMYRCASSLAGGNTEAFFGQGTRLTVV.

The chain couples TRBV30 to TRBJ1-6; 7 bases are shared with TRBD1. The length of the CDR3 is 15 residues. Trimming removed 4 bases from V and 8 bases from J; junction bases left unmatched: 11. Per the germline V gene, CDR1 is GTSNPN and CDR2 is SVGIG (reference sequence). The CDR3 DNA reads TGTGCCTGGACAACCGGACAGGTTTATTATTCACCCCTCCACTTT. Encoded protein: CAWTTGQVYYSPLHF. Filled out from reference TRBV30 and TRBJ1-6, the complete variable domain reads SQTIHQWPATLVQPVGSPLSLECTVEGTSNPNLYWYRQAAGRGLQLLFYSVGIGQISSEVPQNLSASRPQDRQFILSSKKLLLSDSGFYLCAWTTGQVYYSPLHFGNGTRLTVT.

This chain joins TRBV10-3 and TRBJ2-1, with D perhaps matching TRBD2 (6 bases). CDR1 and CDR2 (germline): ENHRY, SYGVKD. V was clipped by 2 bases and J by 6 bases, with 20 bases between them. This CDR3 has 17 amino acids. In nucleotides, the CDR3 is TGTGCCATCAGTGAGGGCCTGACTAGTTGGGGACCCAATGAGCAGTTCTTC. This gives the protein CAISEGLTSWGPNEQFF.

This clone was counted only a few times. The rearrangement links TRBV28 to TRBJ2-7, with 7 bases identical to TRBD2. This CDR3 is 15 amino acids long. J gave up 6 bases and V 7 bases, and 15 bases lay outside the gene matches. In germline, CDR1 is MDHEN, CDR2 SYDVKM. CDR3 sequence (DNA): TGTGCCAGCACCCTGGGGGGGGGATACGGTTCCGAGCAGTACTTC. Translation: CASTLGGGYGSEQYF. The complete variable domain, with remaining parts taken from reference TRBV28 and TRBJ2-7, reads DVKVTQSSRYLVKRTGEKVFLECVQDMDHENMFWYRQDPGLGLRLIYFSYDVKMKEKGDIPEGYSVSREKKERFSLILESASTNQTSMYLCASTLGGGYGSEQYFGPGTRLTVT.

This chain links TRBV5-4 with TRBJ2-1; TRBD2 aligns across 8 bases. CDR1 and CDR2 (germline): SGHNT, YYREEE (reference sequence). The CDR3 extends over 17 amino acids. V trimming: 5 bases; J trimming: 0 bases; junction bases outside the gene matches: 10. CDR3 in amino acids: CASSLGGGFSSYNEQFF. The CDR3 region has the DNA TGTGCCAGCAGTTTAGGCGGGGGGTTCAGCTCCTACAATGAGCAGTTCTTC. Full variable domain (missing parts from reference TRBV5-4 and TRBJ2-1): ETGVTQSPTHLIKTRGQQVTLRCSSQSGHNTVSWYQQALGQGPQFIFQYYREEENGRGNFPPRFSGLQFPNYSSELNVNALELDDSALYLCASSLGGGFSSYNEQFFGPGTRLTVL.

The rearrangement links TRBV19 to TRBJ2-5; 10 positions match TRBD1. Germline V gene data show CDR1 as LNHDA and CDR2 as SQIVND (reference sequence). V trimming: 1 base; J trimming: 1 base; junction bases outside the gene matches: 15. The CDR3 is 20 residues long. The CDR3 DNA is TGTGCCAGTAGTATAGTTCCGCCGGGACAGGGGAGGAAGATCCAAGAGACCCAGTACTTC. Its protein product is CASSIVPPGQGRKIQETQYF.